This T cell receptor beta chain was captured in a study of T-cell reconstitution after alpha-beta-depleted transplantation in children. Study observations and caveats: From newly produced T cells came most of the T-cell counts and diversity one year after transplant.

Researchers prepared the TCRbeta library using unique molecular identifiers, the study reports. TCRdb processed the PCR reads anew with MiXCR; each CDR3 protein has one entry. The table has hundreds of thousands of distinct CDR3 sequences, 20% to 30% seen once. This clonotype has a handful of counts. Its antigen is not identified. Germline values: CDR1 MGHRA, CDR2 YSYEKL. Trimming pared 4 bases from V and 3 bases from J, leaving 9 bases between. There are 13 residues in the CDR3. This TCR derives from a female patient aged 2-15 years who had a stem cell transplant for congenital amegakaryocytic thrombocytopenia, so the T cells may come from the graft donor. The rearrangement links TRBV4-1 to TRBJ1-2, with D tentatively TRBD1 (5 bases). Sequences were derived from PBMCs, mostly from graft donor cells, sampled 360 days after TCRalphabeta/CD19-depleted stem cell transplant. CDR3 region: CASSPPGYYGYTF. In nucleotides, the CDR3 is TGCGCCAGCAGCCCACCAGGGTACTATGGCTACACCTTC.